This TCR beta chain was obtained from a study of regulatory T cells in long-lasting Graves disease (dated by TCRdb to the early 2020s). The study in broad terms: Antithyroid drugs had been taken for less than 3 months by newly diagnosed Graves' disease patients. Peripheral blood TCR sequencing and RNA sequencing compared persistent Graves' disease patients with newly diagnosed Graves' disease patients. The study was registered as a clinical trial and conducted in China. TCR sequencing covered roughly 13 persistent and approximately 20 newly diagnosed Graves' disease patients, 33 samples in total. The investigation overall reported the following: More public clonotypes were shared among persistent patients (under 3,000) than among newly diagnosed patients (966). Persistent Graves' disease patients showed lower TCR Shannon entropy and fewer highly expanded clones than newly diagnosed patients, suggesting clonal expansion. Only peripheral blood was studied, because thyroid tissue, the primary lesion, was inaccessible. The authors acknowledged the small sample size as a limitation that may reduce accuracy. Sequencing and analysis were limited to the TCR beta chain. Preferential use of TRBV28, TRBJ1-2 and TRBJ2-5 was observed in persistent disease, whereas TRBV20-1 and TRBJ2-1 were favored in newly diagnosed disease.

This clonotype has only a few counts. The antigen it binds to is not known. Base qualities are not recorded, but no much larger clone differs from it by a single base. The library was obtained by multiplex PCR. These reads were obtained on an Illumina HiSeq 4000. To build TCR beta libraries, CDR3 regions were amplified by Arm-PCR using iRepertoire HTBI primers. Before sequencing, the PCR products underwent gel purification. As for the authors' bioinformatics: Gene usage analysis of CDR3 amino acid clonotypes used the 62 TRBV and about 13 TRBJ segments found across samples. COPE and FqMerger were used to merge filtered high-quality paired reads into contigs. Contigs were aligned with BLAST to IMGT TRBV, TRBD and TRBJ reference genes, and CDR3 was defined per IMGT. Any clonotype with a frequency above 0.1% was classified as a highly expanded clone. Shannon entropy was used to measure repertoire diversity, and the Gini coefficient was used to measure V-J evenness. Clonotypes shared by more than one individual were considered public. TCRdb reworked the public reads: Q25 trimming with fastp, MiXCR clone assembly, productive beta chains retained. Each CDR3 protein gets just one entry, which takes the most common genes and DNA from the rows behind it. The V and J calls shown here were made by TCRdb, not taken from the authors' results. The sample contains approximately 470,000 distinct CDR3 sequences, roughly 16% of them found a single time. 12% of the sample rests with the top ten.

The time point label, read with the paper, signifies: newly diagnosed GD, antithyroid drugs for less than 3 months. For both TCR sequencing and RNA sequencing, RNA was extracted from PBMCs in TRIzol. The diagnosis of Graves' disease was made according to American Thyroid Association guidelines. The patients came from an endocrinology department in Xi'an, China. From each patient, around 9.3 milliliters of peripheral blood was collected into an EDTA anticoagulant tube. Ficoll Paque Plus density gradient separation was used to isolate PBMCs, and no further T cell sorting was performed. An Agilent 2100 Bioanalyzer and agarose gel were used to check RNA quality, and a NanoDrop 2000 was used to measure RNA concentration. CDR1 and CDR2 (SGHAT, FQNNGV) derive from the germline V gene. For this chain, trimming is 4 bases at the V end and 2 bases at the J end, and the number of junction bases without a gene match is 6. From cysteine to phenylalanine, the CDR3 is 16 amino acids long. CDR3 DNA only is kept here, 48 bases in frame from base 1.

The sample also formed part of further work on T cells in Graves' hyperthyroidism and ophthalmopathy. The second study, in turn, reports: Stable Graves' hyperthyroidism was defined as the absence of progression to ophthalmopathy over 18 months of follow-up. The hyperthyroidism patients were between 18 and 65 years old and newly diagnosed, with a disease duration of less than 2 months. The study excluded patients with uncontrolled infections, other autoimmune diseases, pregnancy or lactation. Clinical symptoms, serum thyroxine and TRAb, thyroid ultrasound, and orbital computed tomography formed the basis for the diagnoses. For the first round of RT-PCR on the TCR CDR3, the HTBI primer set was used together with the Qiagen OneStep RT-PCR kit. Blood samples also contained most of the expanded thyroid clonotypes (frequency above 0.001), which suggests that blood repertoires may reflect thyroid immune responses. In cross-validation, a model built on a 13 V-J signature told ophthalmopathy apart from stable hyperthyroidism with over 85% sensitivity and around 84% specificity, and in testing the same model reached 80%/75%. During validation, the model predicted progression to ophthalmopathy a median of about 6.5 months ahead of onset, with roughly 65% sensitivity and about 72% specificity. To identify TCR V-J signatures that set the groups apart, the researchers used a discovery cohort of 100 patients, made up of about 44 with Graves' ophthalmopathy and about 59 with stable Graves' hyperthyroidism. Prospective prediction of ophthalmopathy was tested in an independent validation cohort of some 19 hyperthyroidism patients and 15 to 17 patients who later progressed to ophthalmopathy. The 100 discovery patients were divided at random into training and test sets in a 7:3 ratio. The study also compared thyroid tissue and blood T-cell repertoires from five or six Graves' hyperthyroidism patients. Once sampling was done, hyperthyroidism patients were given methimazole at a starting dose of 30 mg daily, whereas ophthalmopathy patients were given high-dose intravenous methylprednisolone. Libraries were constructed in a second round of multiplex PCR, after which size selection and purification were performed. Libraries were sequenced paired-end with 100 bp reads on an Illumina HiSeq2000. Raw data were processed with SOAPnuke, discarding reads with adapters, uncalled bases, mean Phred below 15, or no exact constant-primer or identifier match. High-quality paired reads were merged using COPE v1.2.5, and each unique nucleotide sequence was defined as a clonotype. MiTCR v1.1 was used to align clonotypes to the IMGT TRBV, TRBD and TRBJ reference segments. The analysis was restricted to V-J combinations with a frequency above 0.0001, which together covered roughly 99% of the repertoires. The TCS score was defined as the ratio of F50 (clonal expansion) to E x V (chaos), calculated using BLOSUM62-based TCRdist between CDR3 peptides within each V-J. Welch's t-statistics and random forest reduced around 520 V-J features to roughly 13, which were used in a naive Bayes classifier (R e1071). Sample size was not statistically predetermined, and blinding of investigators to group allocation was not performed. The paper reports TCR Vbeta CDR3 sequencing of approximately 130 peripheral blood samples: around 45 ophthalmopathy, roughly 74 hyperthyroidism and around 17 progressor patients.

Material: peripheral blood mononuclear cells (PBMCs), obtained at new diagnosis, from a patient treated with antithyroid drugs. This TCR came from a man in his forties with Graves disease. Donor details come from another sample of the same person, matched by shared clones. The V and J segments used are TRBV11-2 and TRBJ2-5; 11 bases in the middle match TRBD2. The CDR3 corresponds to CASSSGTSGIQETQYF. The sequenced DNA is TGTGCCAGCAGCTCCGGGACTAGCGGTATACAAGAGACCCAGTACTTC.